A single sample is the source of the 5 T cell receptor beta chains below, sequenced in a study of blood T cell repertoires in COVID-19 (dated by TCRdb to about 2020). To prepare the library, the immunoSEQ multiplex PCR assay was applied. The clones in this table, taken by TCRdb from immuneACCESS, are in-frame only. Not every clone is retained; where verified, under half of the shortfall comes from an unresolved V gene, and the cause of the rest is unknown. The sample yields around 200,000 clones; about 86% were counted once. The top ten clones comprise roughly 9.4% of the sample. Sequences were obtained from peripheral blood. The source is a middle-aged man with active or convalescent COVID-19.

The DNA for the CDR3 is TGTGCCACCAGTCCGGAGGGGACCGGGGCCAACGTCCTGACTTTC. Translation gives CATSPEGTGANVLTF. The chain is built from TRBV24-1 and TRBJ2-6, with D possibly matching TRBD2 (6 bases). Germline CDR1 and CDR2: KGHDR and SFDVKD. This CDR3 has 15 residues. With 6 bases removed from V and 4 bases from J, the gap between germline ends came to 12 bases.

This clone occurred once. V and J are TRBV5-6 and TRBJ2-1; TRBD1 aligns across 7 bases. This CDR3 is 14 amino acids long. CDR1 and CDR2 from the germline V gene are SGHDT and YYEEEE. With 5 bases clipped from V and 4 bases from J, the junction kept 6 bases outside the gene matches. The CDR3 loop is CASSDRALYNEQFF. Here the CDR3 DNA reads TGTGCCAGCAGTGACAGGGCCCTATACAATGAGCAGTTCTTC.

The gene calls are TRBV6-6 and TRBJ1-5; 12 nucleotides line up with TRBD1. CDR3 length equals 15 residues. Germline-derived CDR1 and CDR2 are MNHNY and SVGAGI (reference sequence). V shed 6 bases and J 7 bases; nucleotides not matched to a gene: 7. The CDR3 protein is CASRTGQGALQPQHF. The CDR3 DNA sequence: TGTGCCAGCAGAACGGGACAGGGGGCTCTCCAGCCCCAGCATTTT.

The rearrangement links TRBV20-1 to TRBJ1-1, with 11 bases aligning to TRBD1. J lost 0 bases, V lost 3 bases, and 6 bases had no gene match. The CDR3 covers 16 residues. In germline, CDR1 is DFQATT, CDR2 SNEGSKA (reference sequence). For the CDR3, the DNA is TGCAGTGCTAGTTTGGGACAGGGGGTTTTGAACACTGAAGCTTTCTTT. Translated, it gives CSASLGQGVLNTEAFF.

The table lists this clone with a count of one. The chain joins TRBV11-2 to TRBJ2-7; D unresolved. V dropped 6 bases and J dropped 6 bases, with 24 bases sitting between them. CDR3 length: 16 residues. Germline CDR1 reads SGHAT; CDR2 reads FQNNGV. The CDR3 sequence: CASSLVPGTVFTEQYF. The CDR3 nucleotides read TGTGCCAGCAGTCTAGTACCTGGTACCGTCTTCACCGAGCAGTACTTC.